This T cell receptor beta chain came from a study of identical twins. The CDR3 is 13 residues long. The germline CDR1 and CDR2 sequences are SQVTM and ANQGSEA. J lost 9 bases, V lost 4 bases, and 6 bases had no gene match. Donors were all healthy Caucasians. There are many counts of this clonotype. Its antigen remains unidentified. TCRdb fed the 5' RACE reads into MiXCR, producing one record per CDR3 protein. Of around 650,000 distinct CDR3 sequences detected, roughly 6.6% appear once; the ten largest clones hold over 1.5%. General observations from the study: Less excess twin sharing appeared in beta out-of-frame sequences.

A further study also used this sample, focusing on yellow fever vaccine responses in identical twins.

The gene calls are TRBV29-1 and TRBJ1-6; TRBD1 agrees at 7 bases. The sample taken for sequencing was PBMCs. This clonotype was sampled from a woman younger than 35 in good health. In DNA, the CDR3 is TGCAGCGTTGCTACAGGGGCACGTTCACCCCTCCACTTT. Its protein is CSVATGARSPLHF.